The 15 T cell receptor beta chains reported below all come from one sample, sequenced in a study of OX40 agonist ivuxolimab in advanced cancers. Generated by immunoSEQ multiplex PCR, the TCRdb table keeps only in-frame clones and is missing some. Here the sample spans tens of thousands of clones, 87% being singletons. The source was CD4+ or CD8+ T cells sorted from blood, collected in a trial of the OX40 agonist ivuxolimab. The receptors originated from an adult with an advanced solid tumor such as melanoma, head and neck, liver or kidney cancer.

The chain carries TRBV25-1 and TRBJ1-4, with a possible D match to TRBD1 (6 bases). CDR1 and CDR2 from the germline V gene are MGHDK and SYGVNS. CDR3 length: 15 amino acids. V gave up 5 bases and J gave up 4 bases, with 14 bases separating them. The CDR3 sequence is CASSLEQGLNEKLFF. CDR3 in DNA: TGTGCCAGCAGTCTGGAACAGGGCCTTAATGAAAAACTGTTTTTT.

The CDR3 sequence is CASSAYSGTGDEKLFF. The CDR3 bases are TGTGCCAGCAGTGCTTACTCCGGGACAGGGGATGAAAAACTGTTTTTT. This rearrangement joins TRBV6-1 to TRBJ1-4; 10 positions match TRBD1. This CDR3 has 16 amino acids. Germline assignment: CDR1 MNHNS and CDR2 SASEGT. V shed 4 bases and J 6 bases; nucleotides not matched to a gene: 8.

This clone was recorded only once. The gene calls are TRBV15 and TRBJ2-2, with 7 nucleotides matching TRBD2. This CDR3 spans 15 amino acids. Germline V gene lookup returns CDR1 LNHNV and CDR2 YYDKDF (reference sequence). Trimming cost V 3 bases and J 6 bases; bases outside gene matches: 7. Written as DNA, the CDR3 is TGTGCCACCAGCAGCCAGCGGGAAGTTCCCGGGGAGCTGTTTTTT. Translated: CATSSQREVPGELFF.

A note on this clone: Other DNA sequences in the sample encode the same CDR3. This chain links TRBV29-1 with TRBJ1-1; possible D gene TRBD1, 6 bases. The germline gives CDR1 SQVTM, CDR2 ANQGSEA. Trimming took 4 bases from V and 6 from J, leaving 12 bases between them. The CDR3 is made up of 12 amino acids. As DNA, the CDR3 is TGCAGCGTTGGGGGGGGGCGGGCTGAAGCTTTCTTT. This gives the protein CSVGGGRAEAFF.

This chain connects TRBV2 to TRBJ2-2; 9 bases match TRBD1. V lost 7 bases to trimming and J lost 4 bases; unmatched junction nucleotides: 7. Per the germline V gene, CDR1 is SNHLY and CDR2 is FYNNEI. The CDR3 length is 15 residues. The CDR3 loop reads CASIQQGAGTGELFF. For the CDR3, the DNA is TGTGCCAGCATCCAACAGGGGGCCGGCACCGGGGAGCTGTTTTTT.

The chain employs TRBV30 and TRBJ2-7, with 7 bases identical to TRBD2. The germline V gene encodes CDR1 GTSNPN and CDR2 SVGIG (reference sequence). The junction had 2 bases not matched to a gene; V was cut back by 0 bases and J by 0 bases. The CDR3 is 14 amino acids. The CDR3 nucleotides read TGTGCCTGGAGTGTAACTAGCGTCTCCTACGAGCAGTACTTC. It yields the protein CAWSVTSVSYEQYF. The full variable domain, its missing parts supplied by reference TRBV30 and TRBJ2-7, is SQTIHQWPATLVQPVGSPLSLECTVEGTSNPNLYWYRQAAGRGLQLLFYSVGIGQISSEVPQNLSASRPQDRQFILSSKKLLLSDSGFYLCAWSVTSVSYEQYFGPGTRLTVT.

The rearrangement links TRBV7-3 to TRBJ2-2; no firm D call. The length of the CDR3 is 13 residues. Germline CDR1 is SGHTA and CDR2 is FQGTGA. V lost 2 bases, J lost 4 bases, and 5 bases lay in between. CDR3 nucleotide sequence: TGTGCCAGCAGCTTAGGTTTCACCGGGGAGCTGTTTTTT. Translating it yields CASSLGFTGELFF.

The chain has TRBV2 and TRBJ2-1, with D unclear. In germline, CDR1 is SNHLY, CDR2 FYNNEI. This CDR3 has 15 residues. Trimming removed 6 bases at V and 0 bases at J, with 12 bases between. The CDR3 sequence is CASRSQLSSYNEQFF. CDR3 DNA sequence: TGTGCCAGCAGGTCACAGCTCTCCTCCTACAATGAGCAGTTCTTC. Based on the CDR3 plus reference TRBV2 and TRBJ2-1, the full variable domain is EPEVTQTPSHQVTQMGQEVILRCVPISNHLYFYWYRQILGQKVEFLVSFYNNEISEKSEIFDDQFSVERPDGSNFTLKIRSTKLEDSAMYFCASRSQLSSYNEQFFGPGTRLTVL.

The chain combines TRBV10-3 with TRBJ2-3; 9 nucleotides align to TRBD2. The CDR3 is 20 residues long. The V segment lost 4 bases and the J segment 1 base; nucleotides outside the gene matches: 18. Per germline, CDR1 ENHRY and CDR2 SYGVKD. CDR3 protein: CAISGPFGSGGTPRTDTQYF. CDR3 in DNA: TGTGCCATCAGTGGCCCTTTCGGAAGCGGGGGGACCCCACGCACAGATACGCAGTATTTT.

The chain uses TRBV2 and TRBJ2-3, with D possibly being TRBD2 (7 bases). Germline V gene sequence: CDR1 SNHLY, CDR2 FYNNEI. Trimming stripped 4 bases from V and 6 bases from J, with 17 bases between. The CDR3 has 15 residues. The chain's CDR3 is CASSVMGGRRDTQYF. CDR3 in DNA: TGTGCCAGCAGTGTCATGGGGGGGCGTCGGGATACGCAGTATTTT.

CDR3 protein: CASSEVGTSYSGNTIYF. The CDR3 DNA is TGTGCCAGCAGTGAAGTGGGGACATCATACTCTGGAAACACCATATATTTT. The chain carries TRBV2 and TRBJ1-3; D may be TRBD1 (6 bases). Germline V gene sequence: CDR1 SNHLY, CDR2 FYNNEI. The CDR3 is made up of 17 amino acids. V lost 1 base and J 0 bases, leaving 13 bases between the germline ends.

CDR3 loop: CASSLHRETQYF. CDR3 DNA sequence: TGTGCCAGCAGCCTCCACCGGGAGACCCAGTACTTC. This rearrangement joins TRBV7-2 to TRBJ2-5, with D unclear. The V gene's germline CDR1 is SGHTA and CDR2 FQGNSA. CDR3 size: 12 residues. V dropped 5 bases and J dropped 5 bases, with 9 bases sitting between them.

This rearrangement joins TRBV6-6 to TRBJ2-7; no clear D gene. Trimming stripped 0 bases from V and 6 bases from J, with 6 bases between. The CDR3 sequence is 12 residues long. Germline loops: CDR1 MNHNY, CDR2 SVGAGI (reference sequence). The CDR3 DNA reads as TGTGCCAGCAGTTACTCGGATCGCGAGCAGTACTTC. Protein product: CASSYSDREQYF.

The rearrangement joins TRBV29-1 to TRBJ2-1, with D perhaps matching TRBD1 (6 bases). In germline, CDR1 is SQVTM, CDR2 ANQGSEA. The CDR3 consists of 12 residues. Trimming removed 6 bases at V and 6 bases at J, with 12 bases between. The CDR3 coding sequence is TGCAGCGTGCGCAGGGGAAGCAATGAGCAGTTCTTC. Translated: CSVRRGSNEQFF.

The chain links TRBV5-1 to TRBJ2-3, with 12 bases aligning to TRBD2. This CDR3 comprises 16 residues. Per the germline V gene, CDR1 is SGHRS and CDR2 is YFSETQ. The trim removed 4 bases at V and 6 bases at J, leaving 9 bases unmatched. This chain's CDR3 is CASSPRLAGEEDTQYF. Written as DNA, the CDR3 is TGCGCCAGCAGCCCTAGACTAGCGGGAGAAGAGGATACGCAGTATTTT.